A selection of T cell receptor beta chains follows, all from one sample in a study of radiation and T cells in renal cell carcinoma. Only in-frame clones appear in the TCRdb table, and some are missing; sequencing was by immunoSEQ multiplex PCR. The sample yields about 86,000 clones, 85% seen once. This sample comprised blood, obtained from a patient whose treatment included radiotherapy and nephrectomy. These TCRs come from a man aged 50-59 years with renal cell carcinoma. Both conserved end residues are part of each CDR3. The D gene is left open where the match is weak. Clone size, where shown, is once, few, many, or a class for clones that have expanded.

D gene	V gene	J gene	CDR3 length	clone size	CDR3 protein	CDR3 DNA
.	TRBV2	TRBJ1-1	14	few	CASTDLRMDTEAFF	TGTGCCAGCACCGACCTGAGGATGGACACTGAAGCTTTCTTT
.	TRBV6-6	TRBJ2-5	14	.	CASSSQGNGETQYF	TGTGCCAGCAGTTCACAGGGTAATGGGGAGACCCAGTACTTC
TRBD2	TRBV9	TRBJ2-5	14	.	CASSPREYQETQYF	TGTGCCAGCAGCCCGCGGGAGTACCAAGAGACCCAGTACTTC
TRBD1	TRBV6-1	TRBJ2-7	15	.	CASKITGTGDYEQYF	TGTGCCAGCAAAATCACCGGGACAGGGGATTACGAGCAGTACTTC
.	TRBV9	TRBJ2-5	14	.	CASSVGGPQETQYF	TGTGCCAGCAGCGTGGGGGGGCCCCAAGAGACCCAGTACTTC
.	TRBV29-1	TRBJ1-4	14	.	CSVEDTGRDEKLFF	TGCAGCGTTGAAGATACAGGGAGAGATGAAAAACTGTTTTTT
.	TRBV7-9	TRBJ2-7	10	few	CASSLDEQYF	TGTGCCAGCAGCTTAGACGAGCAGTACTTC
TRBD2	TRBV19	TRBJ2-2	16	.	CASSITTSGIPGELFF	TGTGCCAGTAGTATTACGACTAGCGGGATACCCGGGGAGCTGTTTTTT
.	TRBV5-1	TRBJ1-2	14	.	CASSNSGTEYGYTF	TGCGCCAGCAGCAACTCCGGGACGGAATATGGCTACACCTTC
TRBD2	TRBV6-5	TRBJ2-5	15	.	CASSGAGTNEETQYF	TGTGCCAGCAGTGGGGCCGGGACTAACGAGGAGACCCAGTACTTC
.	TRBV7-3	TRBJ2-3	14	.	CASSSNGLADTQYF	TGTGCCAGCAGCTCTAACGGGTTGGCAGATACGCAGTATTTT
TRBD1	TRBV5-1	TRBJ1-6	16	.	CASSTYQTGGNSPLHF	TGCGCCAGCAGCACCTATCAGACAGGGGGTAATTCACCCCTCCACTTT
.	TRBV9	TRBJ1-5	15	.	CASSVGWGSNQPQHF	TGTGCCAGCAGCGTAGGCTGGGGGAGCAATCAGCCCCAGCATTTT
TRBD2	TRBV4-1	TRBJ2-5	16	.	CASSQLGLAGVETQYF	TGCGCCAGCAGCCAACTTGGACTAGCGGGGGTAGAGACCCAGTACTTC
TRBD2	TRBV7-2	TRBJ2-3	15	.	CASRASGRITDTQYF	TGTGCCAGCCGGGCTAGCGGGAGGATCACAGATACGCAGTATTTT
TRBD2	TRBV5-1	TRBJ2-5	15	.	CASSLEPSGQETQYF	TGCGCCAGCAGCTTGGAACCTAGCGGGCAAGAGACCCAGTACTTC
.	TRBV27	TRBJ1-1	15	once	CASSFVSWGTTEAFF	TGTGCCAGCAGTTTCGTAAGTTGGGGTACTACTGAAGCTTTCTTT
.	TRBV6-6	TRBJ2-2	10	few	CASRAGELFF	TGTGCCAGCAGAGCCGGGGAGCTGTTTTTT
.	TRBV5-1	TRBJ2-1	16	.	CASSFQGLSSYNEQFF	TGCGCCAGCAGTTTCCAGGGCCTAAGCTCCTACAATGAGCAGTTCTTC
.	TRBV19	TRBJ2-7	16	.	CASSPPAGTFNYEQYF	TGTGCCAGTTCTCCACCCGCGGGGACATTCAACTACGAGCAGTACTTC
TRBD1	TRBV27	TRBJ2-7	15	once	CASSLFGQGYDEQYF	TGTGCCAGCAGTTTATTCGGACAGGGATACGACGAGCAGTACTTC
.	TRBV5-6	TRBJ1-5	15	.	CASSLAPAGDQPQHF	TGTGCCAGCAGCTTGGCACCGGCAGGTGATCAGCCCCAGCATTTT
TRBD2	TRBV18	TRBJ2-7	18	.	CASSPVPPSGIGSDEQYF	TGTGCCAGCTCACCGGTCCCGCCCAGCGGGATTGGTTCCGACGAGCAGTACTTC
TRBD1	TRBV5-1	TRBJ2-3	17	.	CASSLGPRQGGTDTQYF	TGCGCCAGCAGCTTGGGCCCCAGACAGGGAGGCACAGATACGCAGTATTTT
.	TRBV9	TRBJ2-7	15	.	CASRAARGESREQYF	TGTGCCAGCAGGGCGGCCAGGGGCGAAAGTCGCGAGCAGTACTTC
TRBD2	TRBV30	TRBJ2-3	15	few	CASSTSGSIADTQYF	TGTGCCTCTTCGACTAGCGGGAGTATTGCAGATACGCAGTATTTT
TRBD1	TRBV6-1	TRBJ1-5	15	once	CASSELGQSNQPQHF	TGTGCCAGCAGTGAACTGGGACAGAGCAATCAGCCCCAGCATTTT
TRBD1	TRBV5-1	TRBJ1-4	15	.	CASSFDRATNEKLFF	TGCGCCAGCAGCTTTGACAGGGCTACTAATGAAAAACTGTTTTTT
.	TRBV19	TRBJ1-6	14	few	CASSTGLPGSPLHF	TGTGCCAGTAGTACAGGACTCCCAGGTTCACCCCTCCACTTT
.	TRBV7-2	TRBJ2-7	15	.	CASSLALGVPYEQYF	TGTGCCAGCAGCTTAGCGTTGGGGGTTCCCTACGAGCAGTACTTC
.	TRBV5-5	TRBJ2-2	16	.	CASSHYPVMGTGELFF	TGTGCCAGCAGCCACTATCCGGTGATGGGAACCGGGGAGCTGTTTTTT
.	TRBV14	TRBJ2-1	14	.	CASSQVKGYNEQFF	TGTGCCAGCAGCCAAGTAAAGGGGTACAATGAGCAGTTCTTC
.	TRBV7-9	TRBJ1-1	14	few	CASSFGVRNTEAFF	TGTGCCAGCAGCTTTGGGGTACGCAACACTGAAGCTTTCTTT
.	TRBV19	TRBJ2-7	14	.	CATASQAARGEQYF	TGTGCCACCGCCTCCCAAGCGGCCCGGGGTGAGCAGTACTTC
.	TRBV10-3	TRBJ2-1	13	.	CAISESGVGEQFF	TGTGCCATCAGTGAGAGTGGGGTTGGTGAGCAGTTCTTC
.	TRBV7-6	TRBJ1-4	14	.	CASSLGATNEKLFF	TGTGCCAGCAGCTTAGGTGCAACTAATGAAAAACTGTTTTTT
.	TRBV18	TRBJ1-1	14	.	CASSPEGFNTEAFF	TGTGCCAGCTCACCCGAGGGGTTTAACACTGAAGCTTTCTTT
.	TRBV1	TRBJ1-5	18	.	CTSSPTRMQVNSNQPQHF	TGCACCAGCAGCCCGACTCGTATGCAGGTCAATAGCAATCAGCCCCAGCATTTT
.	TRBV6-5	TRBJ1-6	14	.	CASRDGQYNSPLHF	TGTGCCAGCAGGGACGGACAGTATAATTCACCCCTCCACTTT
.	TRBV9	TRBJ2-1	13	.	CASRNLVDNEQFF	TGTGCCAGCAGGAACCTAGTGGACAATGAGCAGTTCTTC
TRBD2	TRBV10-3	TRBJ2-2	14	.	CAISRGTTFGELFF	TGTGCCATCAGTAGAGGGACTACCTTCGGGGAGCTGTTTTTT